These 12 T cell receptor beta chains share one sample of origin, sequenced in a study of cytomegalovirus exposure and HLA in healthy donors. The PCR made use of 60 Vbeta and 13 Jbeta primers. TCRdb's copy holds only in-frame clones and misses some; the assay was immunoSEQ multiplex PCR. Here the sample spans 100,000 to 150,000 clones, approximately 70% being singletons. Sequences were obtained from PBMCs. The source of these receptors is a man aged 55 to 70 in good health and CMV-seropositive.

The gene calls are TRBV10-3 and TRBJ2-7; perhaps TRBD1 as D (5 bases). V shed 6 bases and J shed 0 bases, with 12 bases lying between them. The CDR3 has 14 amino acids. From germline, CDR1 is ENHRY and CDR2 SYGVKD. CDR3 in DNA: TGTGCCATCAGACAAACAGGTAGCTCCTACGAGCAGTACTTC. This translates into CAIRQTGSSYEQYF.

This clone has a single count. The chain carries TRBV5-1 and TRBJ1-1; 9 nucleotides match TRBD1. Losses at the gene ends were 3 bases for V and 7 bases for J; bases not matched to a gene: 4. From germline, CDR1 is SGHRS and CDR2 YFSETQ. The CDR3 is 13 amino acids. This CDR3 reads CASSSGTGIEAFF. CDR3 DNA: TGCGCCAGCAGCTCCGGGACAGGGATTGAAGCTTTCTTT.

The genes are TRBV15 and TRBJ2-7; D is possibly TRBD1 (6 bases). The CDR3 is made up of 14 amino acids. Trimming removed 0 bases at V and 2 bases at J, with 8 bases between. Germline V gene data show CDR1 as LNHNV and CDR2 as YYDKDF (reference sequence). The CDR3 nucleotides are TGTGCCACCAGCAGAGAAACAGGGCCCTACGAGCAGTACTTC. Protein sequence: CATSRETGPYEQYF. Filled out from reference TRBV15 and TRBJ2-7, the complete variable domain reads DAMVIQNPRYQVTQFGKPVTLSCSQTLNHNVMYWYQQKSSQAPKLLFHYYDKDFNNEADTPDNFQSRRPNTSFCFLDIRSPGLGDTAMYLCATSRETGPYEQYFGPGTRLTVT.

CDR3 amino acids: CASRADYGYTF. In nucleotides, the CDR3 is TGCGCCAGCAGGGCAGACTATGGCTACACCTTC. The J gene is TRBJ1-2, the V gene TRBV5-1; no firm D call. The CDR3 runs to 11 residues. Germline CDR1 reads SGHRS; CDR2 reads YFSETQ. V gave up 5 bases and J gave up 3 bases, with 5 bases separating them.

Here the CDR3 reads CASALQGQYHNEQFF. The CDR3 region has the DNA TGTGCCAGCGCCCTCCAGGGACAGTACCACAATGAGCAGTTCTTC. The rearrangement joins TRBV7-3 to TRBJ2-1; 7 positions match TRBD1. The CDR3 is 15 residues long. Germline CDR1 is SGHTA and CDR2 is FQGTGA. V lost 8 bases and J lost 5; bases outside the gene matches: 12.

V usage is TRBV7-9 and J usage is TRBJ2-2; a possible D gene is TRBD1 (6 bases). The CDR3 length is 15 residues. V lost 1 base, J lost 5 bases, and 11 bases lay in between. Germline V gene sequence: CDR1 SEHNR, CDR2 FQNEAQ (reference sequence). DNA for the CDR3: TGTGCCAGCAGCTTAGGGGGGCTGACAACCGGGGAGCTGTTTTTT. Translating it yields CASSLGGLTTGELFF. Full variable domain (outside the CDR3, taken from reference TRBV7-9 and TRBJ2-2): DTGVSQNPRHKITKRGQNVTFRCDPISEHNRLYWYRQTLGQGPEFLTYFQNEAQLEKSRLLSDRFSAERPKGSFSTLEIQRTEQGDSAMYLCASSLGGLTTGELFFGEGSRLTVL.

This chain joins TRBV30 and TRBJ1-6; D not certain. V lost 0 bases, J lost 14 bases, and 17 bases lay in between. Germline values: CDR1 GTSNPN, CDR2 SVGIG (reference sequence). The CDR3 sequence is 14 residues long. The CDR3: CAWSVKGVSGSLHF. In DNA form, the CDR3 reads TGTGCCTGGAGTGTTAAGGGAGTATCGGGATCCCTCCACTTT.

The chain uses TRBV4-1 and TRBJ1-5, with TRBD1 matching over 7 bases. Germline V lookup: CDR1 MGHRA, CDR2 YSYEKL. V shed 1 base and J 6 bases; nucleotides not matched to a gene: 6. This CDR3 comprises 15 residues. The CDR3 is CASSQGGTAPQPQHF. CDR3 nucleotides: TGCGCCAGCAGCCAAGGAGGGACAGCCCCTCAGCCCCAGCATTTT.

CDR3 nucleotide sequence: TGTGCTAGCCAGGGGGCGCGTGAAGCTTTCTTT. Translated: CASQGAREAFF. This chain links TRBV12-5 with TRBJ1-1; 8 bases map to TRBD1. The CDR3 totals 11 residues. Germline lookup yields CDR1 LGHNT and CDR2 FRNRAP. V shed 9 bases and J 7 bases; nucleotides not matched to a gene: 4.

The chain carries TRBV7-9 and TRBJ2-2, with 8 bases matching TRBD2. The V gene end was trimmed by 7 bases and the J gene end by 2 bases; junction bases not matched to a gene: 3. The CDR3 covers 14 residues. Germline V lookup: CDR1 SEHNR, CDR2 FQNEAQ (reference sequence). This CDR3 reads CASKRGGNTGELFF. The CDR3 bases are TGTGCCAGCAAACGGGGGGGAAACACCGGGGAGCTGTTTTTT.

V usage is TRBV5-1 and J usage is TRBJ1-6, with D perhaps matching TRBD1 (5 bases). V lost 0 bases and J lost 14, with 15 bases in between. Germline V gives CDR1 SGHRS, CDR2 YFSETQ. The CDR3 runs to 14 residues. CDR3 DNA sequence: TGCGCCAGCAGCTTGGGTCAGGGCTATGGTTCCCTCCACTTT. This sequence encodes CASSLGQGYGSLHF.

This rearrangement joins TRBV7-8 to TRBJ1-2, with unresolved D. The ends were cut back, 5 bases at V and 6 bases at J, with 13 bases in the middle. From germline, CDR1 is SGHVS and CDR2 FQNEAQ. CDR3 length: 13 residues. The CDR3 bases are TGTGCCAGCAGCCTCGGTCCTACCGATGGCTACACCTTC. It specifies CASSLGPTDGYTF.